This TCR beta chain emerged from a study of T cells in Graves' hyperthyroidism and ophthalmopathy. Of note for this clonotype: Its antigen is unknown. Germline and junction disagree at one end, which may indicate a read error.

Amplified TCR beta CDR3 regions derived from RNA transcripts. The TCR CDR3 was amplified in a first-round RT-PCR using the HTBI primer set. A single record per CDR3 protein comes from TCRdb applying MiXCR to the multiplex PCR reads. The sample lists about 360,000 distinct CDR3 sequences, 25% occurring once. Looked up from germline, CDR1 is DFQATT and CDR2 is SNEGSKA (reference sequence). CDR3 length equals 17 residues. Findings and limits, study-wide: A model of 13 V-J features distinguished ophthalmopathy from stable hyperthyroidism. Blood also held most thyroid clonotypes expanded beyond 0.001.

Uncontrolled infection, other autoimmune disease, pregnancy or lactation excluded patients. Fresh 10 ml peripheral blood yielded PBMCs. This receptor was obtained from a man in his fifties or sixties with Graves' hyperthyroidism. Input material: blood. J is TRBJ2-1 and V is TRBV20-1, with 10 positions matching TRBD2. The CDR3 DNA sequence: TGCAGGGCTAGGCCCCTTCGAGTAGCGGGAGGTCACAATGAGCAGTTCTTC. Amino acids: CRARPLRVAGGHNEQFF.